This TCR beta chain was recovered during a study of blood T cell repertoires in COVID-19. Study-wide context: Samples representing acute and convalescent COVID-19 were sourced from the United States, Italy and Spain. Nucleic acid was either cDNA or gDNA, and it came from T cells, B-cell-depleted T cells, or PBMCs.

The germline V gene encodes CDR1 SGHAT and CDR2 FQNNGV. This CDR3 contains 13 residues. V shed 3 bases and J 1 base; nucleotides not matched to a gene: 0. Per the original data handling: The authors estimated nucleated cell counts from reference gene primer amplification. Sequencing was performed with immunoSEQ multiplex PCR; in TCRdb, only in-frame clones are kept and a portion is missing. Clone size and V and J calls were adopted from that table, with D and trimming inferred from the DNA. The sample records 150,000 to 190,000 clones, about nine tenths being singletons. The chain recombines TRBV11-2 with TRBJ2-7, with 7 nucleotides matching TRBD1. The specimen was peripheral blood. The TCR comes from a woman in her 70s with acute or convalescent COVID-19. This chain's CDR3 is CASSLGQSYEQYF. DNA of the CDR3: TGTGCCAGCAGCTTGGGACAGTCCTACGAGCAGTACTTC.